Below are 30 T cell receptor beta chains sequenced from a single sample in a study of spatial heterogeneity in lung cancer. Study-wide points: How many expanded intratumoral alpha and beta TCRs were present tracked the tumor mutation count, which was a count of nonsynonymous mutations.

Indicated time point: sample taken at primary tumor resection. TCRdb re-called the 5' RACE reads with MiXCR, one entry per CDR3 protein. The sample includes under 20,000 distinct CDR3 sequences, 9.5% to 10% of them seen just once. Their specific antigens are unknown. This sample comprised lung tumor tissue, obtained at surgery. The receptor source for this set is a female donor with early-stage non-small cell lung cancer.

This clonotype ranks as medium-sized (0.01 to 0.1%). This beta chain lies outside the target of a library built for alpha chains; its clone size means little. The chain combines TRBV3-1 with TRBJ2-2; no reliable D call. This CDR3 region has 13 residues. The germline gives CDR1 LGHDT, CDR2 YNNKEL (reference sequence). V dropped 2 bases and J dropped 6 bases, with 7 bases sitting between them. CDR3 loop: CASSQLWSGELFF. DNA of the CDR3: TGTGCCAGCAGCCAATTGTGGTCCGGGGAGCTGTTTTTT.

This clonotype was found many times. As an off-target read in a library built for alpha chains, this beta chain has a frequency of little significance. The rearrangement joins TRBV6-2 or TRBV6-3 to TRBJ1-3; 7 bases align to TRBD1. Germline V gene lookup returns CDR1 MNHEY and CDR2 SVGEGT. This CDR3 is 15 amino acids long. With V trimmed by 7 bases and J by 0 bases, 6 bases remained unmatched. This CDR3 reads CASTPGQRSGNTIYF. CDR3 DNA: TGTGCCAGCACCCCGGGACAGCGCTCTGGAAACACCATATATTTT.

This clonotype was found a few times. Within a library made for alpha chains, this beta chain is off target, and its count is uninformative. The V gene is TRBV12-3 or TRBV12-4, the J gene TRBJ1-5; 8 positions agree with TRBD1. Trimming removed 6 bases from V and 4 bases from J; junction bases left unmatched: 5. The CDR3 extends over 14 amino acids. CDR3 sequence reads: CASRGRTGNQPQHF. The CDR3, as DNA: TGTGCCAGCAGGGGCAGGACAGGGAATCAGCCCCAGCATTTT.

A word on this clonotype: A library prepared for alpha chains yielded this beta chain as an off-target read; its size is of little meaning. The V and J genes are TRBV12-3 or TRBV12-4 and TRBJ1-5; D gene uncertain. There are 13 residues in the CDR3. Trimming removed 2 bases from V and 2 bases from J, with 4 bases in between. The CDR3 reads CASSLYGNQPQHF. The CDR3 DNA reads as TGTGCCAGCAGTTTATACGGCAATCAGCCCCAGCATTTT.

This clonotype was counted at least ten times. This beta chain turned up in a library designed for alpha chains; as an off-target read, its abundance says little. The V gene is TRBV9, the J gene TRBJ2-3; possibly TRBD1 for D (6 bases). The CDR3 is 16 amino acids. Germline CDR1 SGDLS, CDR2 YYNGEE. V was pared by 1 base and J by 2 bases, with 14 bases between. The CDR3 coding sequence is TGTGCCAGCAGCGTACTCGGAAGGGGGTCCACAGATACGCAGTATTTT. Translated, it gives CASSVLGRGSTDTQYF.

This clonotype has a handful of counts. As an off-target read in a library built for alpha chains, this beta chain has a frequency of little significance. DNA for the CDR3: TGTGCCAGCAGCCAAATCTGGAGCGGGGGGGCCATCGAGACCCAGTACTTC. Translating it yields CASSQIWSGGAIETQYF. V is TRBV7-2 and J is TRBJ2-5; 10 bases agree with TRBD2. J lost 5 bases, V lost 5 bases, and 14 bases had no gene match. This CDR3 is 17 amino acids long. The germline V gene encodes CDR1 SGHTA and CDR2 FQGNSA.

This clonotype was recorded at least ten times. This beta chain came through as a stray read in a library set up for alpha chains, and its size says little. The chain carries TRBV7-2 and TRBJ2-3, with no clear D. This CDR3 contains 13 residues. The germline V and J ends were trimmed by 5 bases and 3 bases, with 9 bases remaining between them. Germline CDR1 SGHTA, CDR2 FQGNSA. The CDR3 spells CASSPRETDTQYF. In DNA form, the CDR3 reads TGTGCCAGCAGCCCCCGAGAGACAGATACGCAGTATTTT.

In this sample, this clonotype turned up a few times. Little can be read into the size of this beta chain, an off-target read in a library designed for alpha chains. V and J are TRBV12-3 or TRBV12-4 and TRBJ2-5, with 8 bases matching TRBD2. Losses at the gene ends were 7 bases for V and 5 bases for J; bases not matched to a gene: 9. The CDR3 is 14 amino acids. The CDR3 reads CASNPGGPGETQYF. CDR3 nucleotides: TGTGCCAGCAACCCGGGGGGGCCGGGGGAGACCCAGTACTTC.

The sample holds many counts of this clonotype. This beta chain came through as a stray read in a library set up for alpha chains, and its size says little. V is TRBV10-3 and J is TRBJ2-3; 9 nucleotides agree with TRBD2. CDR1 is ENHRY and CDR2 is SYGVKD in the germline V gene. Trimming removed 8 bases from V and 0 bases from J; junction bases left unmatched: 6. This CDR3 is 15 amino acids long. The CDR3 is CAIRLSGGSTDTQYF. CDR3 bases: TGTGCCATCCGCCTAAGCGGGGGGAGCACAGATACGCAGTATTTT.

This clonotype has a count of ten or more. This beta chain was picked up by a library intended for alpha chains and is off target, so its count carries little meaning. The chain joins TRBV5-1 to TRBJ1-3; possibly TRBD1 for D (5 bases). V lost 2 bases to trimming and J lost 0 bases, with 9 bases between them. Germline V gene sequence: CDR1 SGHRS, CDR2 YFSETQ. This CDR3 has 15 residues. DNA of the CDR3: TGCGCCAGCAGCTTTGGGAGGGGCTCTGGAAACACCATATATTTT. Amino acid sequence: CASSFGRGSGNTIYF.

In this sample, this clonotype turned up a few times. As an off-target read in a library built for alpha chains, this beta chain has a frequency of little significance. This chain connects TRBV7-9 to TRBJ1-2; weak D call: TRBD1 (6 bases). The V and J ends lost 3 bases and 2 bases respectively, with 7 bases between them. Germline assignment: CDR1 SEHNR and CDR2 FQNEAQ (reference sequence). CDR3 length: 13 amino acids. The CDR3 sequence: CASSFQGNYGYTF. The CDR3 DNA reads TGTGCCAGCAGCTTTCAGGGGAACTATGGCTACACCTTC.

This clonotype was counted at least ten times. The library was prepared for alpha chains; this beta chain is a stray read, so its frequency means little. The V and J genes are TRBV4-1 and TRBJ2-7, with TRBD1 matching over 7 bases. Germline-derived CDR1 and CDR2 are MGHRA and YSYEKL. The CDR3 runs to 15 residues. V lost 0 bases and J lost 3; bases outside the gene matches: 5. The CDR3 region is CASSQDYRGLYEQYF. The CDR3 DNA sequence: TGCGCCAGCAGCCAAGATTATAGGGGGCTCTACGAGCAGTACTTC.

In the case of this clonotype: Within a library made for alpha chains, this beta chain is off target, and its count is uninformative. The rearrangement uses TRBV12-3 or TRBV12-4 and TRBJ2-7; 7 bases are a match to TRBD2. The junction had 3 bases not matched to a gene; V was cut back by 1 base and J by 3 bases. This CDR3 region has 14 residues. CDR3 sequence reads: CASSLDASGYEQYF. In nucleotides, the CDR3 is TGTGCCAGCAGTTTAGATGCTAGCGGCTACGAGCAGTACTTC.

This clonotype showed up just a few times. Within a library made for alpha chains, this beta chain is off target, and its count is uninformative. V usage is TRBV28 and J usage is TRBJ1-2; the D gene is possibly TRBD1 (5 bases). Germline V gene sequence: CDR1 MDHEN, CDR2 SYDVKM. The ends were cut back, 6 bases at V and 4 bases at J, with 15 bases in the middle. The CDR3 spans 14 residues. The CDR3 nucleotides read TGTGCCAGCAGCCCCGGGGGGGGTGTCTATGGCTACACCTTC. This translates into CASSPGGGVYGYTF.

At least ten counts were recorded for this clonotype. Being off target in a library aimed at alpha chains, this beta chain has a size of little meaning. The chain is built from TRBV27 and TRBJ1-5; a weak D match, TRBD1 (6 bases). The CDR3 length is 14 residues. Trimming took 3 bases from V and 2 from J, leaving 8 bases between them. Germline CDR1 reads MNHEY; CDR2 reads SMNVEV (reference sequence). The DNA of the CDR3 is TGTGCCAGCAGTTTGGGGGCTCGCAATCAGCCCCAGCATTTT. This sequence encodes CASSLGARNQPQHF.

Comments on this clonotype: Little can be read into the size of this beta chain, an off-target read in a library designed for alpha chains. The chain carries TRBV7-2 and TRBJ1-5, with D tentatively TRBD1 (6 bases). The CDR3 sequence is 15 residues long. V lost 1 base and J lost 3, with 10 bases in between. CDR1 is SGHTA and CDR2 is FQGNSA in the germline V gene. The CDR3 is CASSLGGQLNQPQHF. The CDR3 DNA reads TGTGCCAGCAGCTTAGGTGGACAGCTCAATCAGCCCCAGCATTTT.

This clonotype was seen a few times. The library was prepared for alpha chains; this beta chain is a stray read, so its frequency means little. This CDR3 is CASSDLASGADTQYF. The DNA of the CDR3 is TGTGCCAGCAGTGATTTGGCTAGCGGTGCAGATACGCAGTATTTT. The V gene is TRBV2, the J gene TRBJ2-3, with 7 bases that match TRBD2. CDR1 and CDR2 (germline): SNHLY, FYNNEI. This CDR3 has 15 amino acids. The V gene end was trimmed by 3 bases and the J gene end by 4 bases; junction bases not matched to a gene: 7.

This clonotype has just a few counts. Being off target in a library aimed at alpha chains, this beta chain has a size of little meaning. The V call is TRBV5-1, the J call TRBJ2-1; 13 nucleotides agree with TRBD2. The J segment lost 8 bases and the V segment lost 3 bases, leaving 5 bases of the junction unmatched. The germline CDR1 and CDR2 sequences are SGHRS and YFSETQ. CDR3 size: 15 residues. CDR3 protein: CASSWGLAGTHEQFF. The CDR3, as DNA: TGCGCCAGCAGCTGGGGACTAGCGGGGACCCATGAGCAGTTCTTC.

With respect to this clonotype: Little can be read into the size of this beta chain, an off-target read in a library designed for alpha chains. This chain connects TRBV28 to TRBJ2-7, with D unclear. The V end was cut by 6 bases, the J end by 5 bases, with 14 bases between. CDR3 length equals 13 residues. From germline, CDR1 is MDHEN and CDR2 SYDVKM. CDR3 loop: CASRPGGYNEQYF. Here the CDR3 DNA reads TGTGCCAGCAGACCAGGCGGCTACAACGAGCAGTACTTC.

On this clonotype itself: For a library built for alpha chains, this beta chain is a stray read; little rests on its size. The V call is TRBV9, the J call TRBJ2-7; 10 bases line up with TRBD2. The CDR3 length is 14 residues. J lost 2 bases, V lost 4 bases, and 3 bases had no gene match. Germline V lookup: CDR1 SGDLS, CDR2 YYNGEE. CDR3 sequence: CASSLAGVPYEQYF. The CDR3 DNA follows: TGTGCCAGCAGCCTAGCGGGGGTCCCCTACGAGCAGTACTTC.

This clonotype has at least ten counts. Within a library made for alpha chains, this beta chain is off target, and its count is uninformative. The genes are TRBV27 and TRBJ1-1; D is perhaps TRBD1 (5 bases). V shed 3 bases and J shed 4 bases, with 12 bases lying between them. Per the germline V gene, CDR1 is MNHEY and CDR2 is SMNVEV (reference sequence). The CDR3 consists of 14 residues. For the CDR3, the DNA is TGTGCCAGCAGTTTGATGGGGGGGGTCACTGAAGCTTTCTTT. Amino acid sequence: CASSLMGGVTEAFF.

On this clonotype: A library made for alpha chains picked up this beta chain off target, so its size means little. This sequence joins TRBV9 and TRBJ1-2; TRBD1 is a possible D gene (5 bases). V gave up 0 bases and J gave up 7 bases, with 22 bases separating them. This CDR3 is 17 amino acids long. The germline CDR1 and CDR2 sequences are SGDLS and YYNGEE. CDR3 protein: CASSVDLSGTGQGGYTF. In DNA form, the CDR3 reads TGTGCCAGCAGCGTAGACCTAAGTGGGACGGGCCAGGGTGGCTACACCTTC.

This clonotype is medium-sized within its sample. This beta chain lies outside the target of a library built for alpha chains; its clone size means little. V is TRBV14 and J is TRBJ2-1; 11 bases are a match to TRBD2. CDR1 and CDR2 from the germline V gene are SGHDN and FVKESK. The CDR3 length is 16 residues. The V gene end was trimmed by 2 bases and the J gene end by 6 bases; junction bases not matched to a gene: 6. The CDR3 protein is CASSQNSGGASNEQFF. CDR3 bases: TGTGCCAGCAGCCAAAATAGCGGGGGGGCCTCCAATGAGCAGTTCTTC.

In regard to this clonotype: In a library made to pick up alpha chains, this beta chain is a stray read with a size that means little. CDR3 region: CASSQLPLTNYGYTF. The CDR3 nucleotides are TGTGCCAGCAGCCAACTACCATTGACTAACTATGGCTACACCTTC. The chain recombines TRBV28 with TRBJ1-2; unclear D gene. CDR1 is MDHEN and CDR2 is SYDVKM in the germline V gene. The CDR3 extends over 15 amino acids. Trimming cost V 6 bases and J 0 bases, with 14 bases left between them.

On this clonotype: Because the library targeted alpha chains, this beta chain is an off-target read whose size means little. The genes are TRBV29-1 and TRBJ1-5; 9 bases line up with TRBD1. CDR3 length equals 13 residues. Germline CDR1 reads SQVTM; CDR2 reads ANQGSEA. Trimming at V came to 8 bases and at J to 5 bases, leaving 7 bases not matched to a gene. CDR3 residues: CSYGTGTDQPQHF. The CDR3 nucleotides read TGCAGCTACGGGACAGGGACCGATCAGCCCCAGCATTTT. Combining the CDR3 with reference TRBV29-1 and TRBJ1-5 gives the whole variable domain SAVISQKPSRDICQRGTSLTIQCQVDSQVTMMFWYRQQPGQSLTLIATANQGSEATYESGFVIDKFPISRPNLTFSTLTVSNMSPEDSSIYLCSYGTGTDQPQHFGDGTRLSIL.

This clonotype qualifies as medium-sized. A library prepared for alpha chains yielded this beta chain as an off-target read; its size is of little meaning. V is TRBV5-1 and J is TRBJ2-2; a possible D gene is TRBD1 (5 bases). CDR3 size: 15 residues. Germline lookup yields CDR1 SGHRS and CDR2 YFSETQ. V lost 3 bases, J lost 1 base, and 10 bases lay in between. This CDR3 is CASSSSTGNTGELFF. The CDR3 DNA is TGCGCCAGCAGCTCCTCAACAGGGAACACCGGGGAGCTGTTTTTT.

By proportion, this clonotype is medium-sized. In a library made to pick up alpha chains, this beta chain is a stray read with a size that means little. V gene TRBV20-1 combines with J gene TRBJ1-4; D unresolved. Looked up from germline, CDR1 is DFQATT and CDR2 is SNEGSKA (reference sequence). The CDR3 spans 15 residues. Trimming cost V 5 bases and J 0 bases, with 13 bases left between them. The CDR3 loop is CSAPLRGATNEKLFF. CDR3 sequence (DNA): TGCAGTGCTCCCCTACGGGGAGCAACTAATGAAAAACTGTTTTTT.

Of note for this clonotype: Being off target in a library aimed at alpha chains, this beta chain has a size of little meaning. The rearrangement uses TRBV19 and TRBJ2-5; the match to TRBD1 covers 11 bases. With 6 bases clipped from V and 6 bases from J, the junction kept 9 bases outside the gene matches. Per germline, CDR1 LNHDA and CDR2 SQIVND (reference sequence). The CDR3 is made up of 15 amino acids. The CDR3 DNA reads TGTGCCAGTAGACCCCGGACAGGGGGCGAGAAGACCCAGTACTTC. Its protein is CASRPRTGGEKTQYF.

Comment on this clonotype: The library was built for alpha chains, so this beta chain is an off-target read and its size means little. CDR3 DNA sequence: TGCAGTGCTCTCCATGGCGGGAGCTCCTACGAGCAGTACTTC. Encoded protein: CSALHGGSSYEQYF. The chain employs TRBV20-1 and TRBJ2-7, with TRBD2 matching 7 bases. The germline V gene has CDR1 DFQATT and CDR2 SNEGSKA (reference sequence). This CDR3 region has 14 residues. The V and J ends lost 5 bases and 0 bases, in that order; junction bases with no gene match: 7.

By its share, this clonotype is medium-sized. This beta chain is off target for a library built for alpha chains, so its abundance means little. J is TRBJ2-7 and V is TRBV10-3, with a tentative D call TRBD1 (5 bases). Germline V lookup: CDR1 ENHRY, CDR2 SYGVKD. The CDR3 loop spans 13 amino acids. Trimming cost V 5 bases and J 0 bases, with 8 bases left between them. The CDR3 DNA reads as TGTGCCATCAGTACGGACACCTCCTACGAGCAGTACTTC. Translation gives CAISTDTSYEQYF.